The clone carrying this T cell receptor (beta chain) was recorded a few times. Germline V lookup: CDR1 DFQATT, CDR2 SNEGSKA (reference sequence). The CDR3 has 11 amino acids. The V end lost 6 bases, the J end lost 12 bases, and 15 bases lay between the germline ends. This sample is part of a study of control samples from healthy donors and cancer patients. The data were produced by immunoSEQ multiplex PCR, yet TCRdb's version contains in-frame clones alone and is incomplete. The data hold some 160,000 clones, with 90% to 95% observed a single time. The J gene is TRBJ1-5, the V gene TRBV20-1, with TRBD1 as a possible D gene (5 bases). The clonotype was recovered from a woman aged 25 to 39 in good health. Sequences were obtained from blood. CDR3 coding DNA: TGCAGTGCCCCCTTCACGGGGCTCCAGCATTTT. It encodes CSAPFTGLQHF.